This is a list of T cell receptor beta chains from one sample in a study of post-analysis software for immune sequencing data. TCRdb passed the PCR reads through MiXCR, listing each CDR3 protein once. The top ten clones hold 1.5% to 2% of a sample with roughly 580,000 distinct CDR3 sequences, about 44% of them seen once. Input material: blood. Receptor source: a girl aged 5-17 years with multiple sclerosis. CDR3s include the opening cysteine and the closing phenylalanine or tryptophan. D genes are given only for firm matches. Clone sizes are given selectively: once, few, many, or a class where the clone is expanded.

TRBJ2-7,NA,TRBV12-3/TRBV12-4,NA,TGTGCCAGCAGTCCTCTTGGAGGCTCCTACGAGCAGTACTTC,CASSPLGGSYEQYF
TRBJ2-3,few,TRBV20-1,NA,TGCAGTGCTAGATCGACAGATACGCAGTATTTT,CSARSTDTQYF
TRBJ2-2,NA,TRBV12-3/TRBV12-4,NA,TGTGCCAGCAGCCCGCGACAGACGAACACCGGGGAGCTGTTTTTT,CASSPRQTNTGELFF
TRBJ1-1,NA,TRBV27,TRBD1,TGTGCCAGCAGTCCCCAACCAGGGACAGTTGAAGCTTTCTTT,CASSPQPGTVEAFF
TRBJ2-2,NA,TRBV6-4,TRBD2,TGTGCCAGCAGTGACGCGGGGGGAGCCGGGGAGCGGTTTTTT,CASSDAGGAGERFF
TRBJ2-3,NA,TRBV11-2,TRBD2,TGTGCCAGCAGCTTGGGCGGGAGGTCCGTAGATACGCAGTATTTT,CASSLGGRSVDTQYF
TRBJ1-6,NA,TRBV19,NA,TGTGCCAGTAGTGGGGGGACCCCAGATAATTCACCCCTCCACTTT,CASSGGTPDNSPLHF
TRBJ2-7,few,TRBV20-1,TRBD2,TGCAGTGCTAGAGAAGGGACTAGCGGCACCTACGAGCAGTACTTC,CSAREGTSGTYEQYF
TRBJ1-4,NA,TRBV5-5,NA,TGTGCCAGCAGCTTCACGGGCCAGGGAAGAGAAAAACTGTTTTTT,CASSFTGQGREKLFF
TRBJ2-7,NA,TRBV12-3/TRBV12-4,TRBD1,TGTGTCAGCAGTCTCAGGGGGCGCGTCGAGCAGTACTTC,CVSSLRGRVEQYF
TRBJ1-1,NA,TRBV29-1,NA,TGCAGCGTCGCCGAACAGGGCGGGGTGGGAGCTTTCTTT,CSVAEQGGVGAFF
TRBJ1-2,NA,TRBV29-1,TRBD1,TGCAGCGCCCGATTACAGGGGACCTATGGCTACACCTTC,CSARLQGTYGYTF
TRBJ1-1,NA,TRBV7-8,NA,TGTGCCAGCAGCTTACTGTGGCCAGCAGACACTGAAGCTTTCTTT,CASSLLWPADTEAFF
TRBJ2-7,NA,TRBV10-1,NA,TGCGCCTGCTATTCCTACGAGCAGTACTTC,CACYSYEQYF
TRBJ1-2,NA,TRBV29-1,NA,TGCAGCGTTGTCGAGGTGGGCGGCTACACCTTC,CSVVEVGGYTF
TRBJ2-4,NA,TRBV6-5,NA,TGTGCCAGCAGTTACTACCCCCCGGGACGGCTAACCAAAAACATTCAGTACTTC,CASSYYPPGRLTKNIQYF
TRBJ2-5,NA,TRBV6-1,NA,TGTGCCAGCAGTGCCTACGGGCAGTACTTC,CASSAYGQYF
TRBJ2-5,NA,TRBV30,NA,TGTGCCTGGAGTGACCTTATGGGAGGGACCCAGTACTTC,CAWSDLMGGTQYF
TRBJ1-2,NA,TRBV4-2,NA,TGTGCCAGCAGCTCACGGACGGCACCAACTGGTGGCTACACCTTC,CASSSRTAPTGGYTF
TRBJ1-2,NA,TRBV28,TRBD1,TGTGCCAGCAGCCACCGGGACAGGGACACCTATGGCTACACCTTC,CASSHRDRDTYGYTF
TRBJ2-3,NA,TRBV29-1,NA,TGCAGCGTTGAAGGGCAGGGATTCTCTAGCACAGATACGCAGTATTTT,CSVEGQGFSSTDTQYF
TRBJ2-6,NA,TRBV20-1,NA,TGCAGTGCTAGAGGAGACACTGGGGCCAACGTCCTGACTTTC,CSARGDTGANVLTF
TRBJ2-5,NA,TRBV20-1,NA,TGCAGTGCTAACAAGGACTACTCGCAAGAGACCCAGTACTTC,CSANKDYSQETQYF
TRBJ1-2,NA,TRBV20-1,NA,TGCAGTGCCCCCGGAAGGCCTGATACTAACTATGGCTACACCTTC,CSAPGRPDTNYGYTF
TRBJ2-1,NA,TRBV6-4,TRBD1,TGTGCCAGCAGTGTCATGACAGGGGTCAATGAGCAGTTCTTC,CASSVMTGVNEQFF
TRBJ2-1,NA,TRBV20-1,NA,TGCAGTGCTAGGGATAGCGGAAATGAGCAGTTCTTC,CSARDSGNEQFF
TRBJ2-1,NA,TRBV11-3,NA,TGTGCCAGCAGCTTAGGATCCATCGGTAGTGAGCAGTTCTTC,CASSLGSIGSEQFF
TRBJ1-1,NA,TRBV5-1,NA,TGCGCCAGCAGTTCCTCGACAGCGAACACTGAAGCTTTCTTT,CASSSSTANTEAFF
TRBJ1-6,few,TRBV12-3/TRBV12-4,TRBD1,TGTGCCACCTGGACAGGGAGCTCCTATAATTCACCCCTCCACTTT,CATWTGSSYNSPLHF
TRBJ2-5,NA,TRBV12-3/TRBV12-4,TRBD1,TGTGCCAGCAGTTACAGGGGCCAGACCCAGTACTTC,CASSYRGQTQYF
TRBJ1-2,NA,TRBV12-3/TRBV12-4,NA,TGTGCCAGCAGTTTCAGGGCCGGGTATGGCTGCACCTTC,CASSFRAGYGCTF
TRBJ2-7,few,TRBV12-3/TRBV12-4,NA,TGTGCCAGCAGTTCCGGCGGCGGCGTACTCCGCGAGCAGTACTTC,CASSSGGGVLREQYF
TRBJ1-2,few,TRBV7-9,NA,TGTGCCAGCAGAGAGGTAATCGGGCCCCGCCTAAACCTGTACGGCTACACCTTC,CASREVIGPRLNLYGYTF
TRBJ2-1,few,TRBV12-3/TRBV12-4,TRBD2,TGTGCCAGCAGTCCCCGGACTATTCGCGGGAGCTCACCTAACAGCAATGAGCAGTTCTTC,CASSPRTIRGSSPNSNEQFF
TRBJ1-2,NA,TRBV19,NA,TGTGCCAGTAGTGGAGGGGCCCAGCGCTACACCTTC,CASSGGAQRYTF
TRBJ1-2,few,TRBV6-6,NA,TGTGCCAGCAGTTACGGGGGGCGGGGGGCAGCTAACTATGGCTACACCTTC,CASSYGGRGAANYGYTF
TRBJ2-3,NA,TRBV12-3/TRBV12-4,TRBD2,TGTGCCAGCAGTCCTAGCGGGAGAGTTGGAGATACGCAGTATTTT,CASSPSGRVGDTQYF
TRBJ2-4,NA,TRBV12-3/TRBV12-4,NA,TGTGCCAGCAGTTTAGCGCTGGTTCTTAGGGCCAAAAACATTCAGTACTTC,CASSLALVLRAKNIQYF
TRBJ2-5,NA,TRBV28,TRBD1,TGTGCCAGCAGTTTTTCGAGACAGGGGACAGAGACCCAGTACTTC,CASSFSRQGTETQYF
TRBJ1-1,NA,TRBV12-3/TRBV12-4,NA,TGTGCCAGTTCGAATGCTAGGGGGAACACTGAAGCTTTCTTT,CASSNARGNTEAFF
TRBJ2-1,few,TRBV7-9,NA,TGTGCCAGCACCGTGGGCCTCCAAGGTGAGCAGTTCTTC,CASTVGLQGEQFF
TRBJ2-3,NA,TRBV20-1,NA,TGCAGTGCCAGTAGGACCCATCTCACAGATACGCAGTATTTT,CSASRTHLTDTQYF
TRBJ2-1,few,TRBV5-1,NA,TGCGCCAGCAGTCCGTTCTGGGCGGGGAATGAGCAGTTCTTC,CASSPFWAGNEQFF
TRBJ1-1,once,TRBV6-4,NA,TGTGCCAGCAGTGATAGCTGGAACACTGAAGCTTTCTTT,CASSDSWNTEAFF